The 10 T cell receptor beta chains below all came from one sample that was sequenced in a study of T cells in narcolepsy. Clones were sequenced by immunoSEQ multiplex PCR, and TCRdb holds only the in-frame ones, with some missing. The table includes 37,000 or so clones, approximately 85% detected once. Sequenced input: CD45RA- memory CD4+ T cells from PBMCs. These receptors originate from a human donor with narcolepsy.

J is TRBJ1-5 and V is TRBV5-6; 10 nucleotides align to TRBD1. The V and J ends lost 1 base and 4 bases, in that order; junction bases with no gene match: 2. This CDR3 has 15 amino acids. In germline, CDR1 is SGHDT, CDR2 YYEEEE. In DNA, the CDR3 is TGTGCCAGCAGCTTGCGACAGGGGGCGAATCAGCCCCAGCATTTT. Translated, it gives CASSLRQGANQPQHF.

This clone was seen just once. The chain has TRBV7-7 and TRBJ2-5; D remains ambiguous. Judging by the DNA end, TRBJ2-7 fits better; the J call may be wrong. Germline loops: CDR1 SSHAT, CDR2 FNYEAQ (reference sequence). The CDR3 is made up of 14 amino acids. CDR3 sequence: CASSLSPSAYEQYF. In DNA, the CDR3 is TGTGCCAGCAGCTTGTCGCCGAGTGCCTACGAGCAGTACTTC.

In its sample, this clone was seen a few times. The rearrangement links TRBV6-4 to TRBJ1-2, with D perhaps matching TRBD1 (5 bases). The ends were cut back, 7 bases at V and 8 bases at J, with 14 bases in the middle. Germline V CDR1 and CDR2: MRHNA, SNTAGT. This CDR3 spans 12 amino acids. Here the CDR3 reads CASKQDGGGYTF. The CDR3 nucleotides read TGTGCCAGCAAGCAGGATGGGGGGGGCTACACCTTC.

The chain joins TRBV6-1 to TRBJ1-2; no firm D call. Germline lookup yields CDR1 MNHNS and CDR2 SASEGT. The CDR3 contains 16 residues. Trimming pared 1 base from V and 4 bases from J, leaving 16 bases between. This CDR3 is CASSEETTGRAYGYTF. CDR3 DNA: TGTGCCAGCAGTGAAGAAACGACCGGGAGGGCCTATGGCTACACCTTC.

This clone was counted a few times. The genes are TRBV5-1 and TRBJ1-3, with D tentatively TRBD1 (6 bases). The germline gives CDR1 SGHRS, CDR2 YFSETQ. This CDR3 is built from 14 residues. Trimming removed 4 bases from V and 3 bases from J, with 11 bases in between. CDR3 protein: CASSRTGSGNTIYF. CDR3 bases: TGCGCCAGCAGCCGAACAGGGAGTGGAAACACCATATATTTT.

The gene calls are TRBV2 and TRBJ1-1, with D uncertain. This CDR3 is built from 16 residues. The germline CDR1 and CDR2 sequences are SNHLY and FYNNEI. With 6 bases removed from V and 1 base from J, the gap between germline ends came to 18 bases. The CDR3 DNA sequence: TGTGCCAGCAGAGGATCCGGGCGTACTACGAACACTGAAGCTTTCTTT. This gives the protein CASRGSGRTTNTEAFF.

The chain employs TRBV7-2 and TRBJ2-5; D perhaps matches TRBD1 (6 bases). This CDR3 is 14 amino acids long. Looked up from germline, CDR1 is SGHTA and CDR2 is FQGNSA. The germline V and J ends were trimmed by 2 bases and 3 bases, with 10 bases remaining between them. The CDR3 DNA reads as TGTGCCAGCAGCTTATTTCCAGGGGAAGAGACCCAGTACTTC. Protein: CASSLFPGEETQYF.

For the CDR3, the DNA is TGTGCCAGCAGTGAGGGACTGGGCTCTGGAAACACCATATATTTT. This codes for CASSEGLGSGNTIYF. V is TRBV6-1 and J is TRBJ1-3, with D tentatively TRBD1 (5 bases). V gave up 3 bases and J gave up 0 bases, with 9 bases separating them. CDR3 length equals 15 residues. CDR1 MNHNS and CDR2 SASEGT come from the germline V gene.

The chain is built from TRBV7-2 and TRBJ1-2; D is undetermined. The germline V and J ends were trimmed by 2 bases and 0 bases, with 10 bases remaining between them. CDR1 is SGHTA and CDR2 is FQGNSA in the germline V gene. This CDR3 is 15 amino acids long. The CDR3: CASSLNSRANYGYTF. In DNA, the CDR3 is TGTGCCAGCAGCTTAAACTCTCGGGCTAACTATGGCTACACCTTC.

The CDR3 reads CASSAPRAGTDTQYF. The CDR3 DNA reads as TGTGCCAGCAGTGCCCCGAGGGCCGGCACAGATACGCAGTATTTT. The chain combines TRBV28 with TRBJ2-3; D might be TRBD2 (5 bases). The V end was cut by 5 bases, the J end by 1 base, with 13 bases between. This CDR3 comprises 15 residues. CDR1 and CDR2 (germline): MDHEN, SYDVKM.